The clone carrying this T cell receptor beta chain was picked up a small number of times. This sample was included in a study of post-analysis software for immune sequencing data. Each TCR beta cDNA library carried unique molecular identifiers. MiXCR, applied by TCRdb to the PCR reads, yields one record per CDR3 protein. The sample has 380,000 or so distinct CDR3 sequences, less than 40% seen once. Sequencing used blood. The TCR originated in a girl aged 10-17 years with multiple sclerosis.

The DNA for the CDR3 is TGTGCCAGCAGTCTGGGACAGTCTATGGGCACAGATACGCAGTATTTT. It yields the protein CASSLGQSMGTDTQYF. V and J are TRBV12-3 or TRBV12-4 and TRBJ2-3; 7 positions agree with TRBD1. V gave up 5 bases and J gave up 1 base; unmatched junction bases: 9. The length of the CDR3 is 16 residues.